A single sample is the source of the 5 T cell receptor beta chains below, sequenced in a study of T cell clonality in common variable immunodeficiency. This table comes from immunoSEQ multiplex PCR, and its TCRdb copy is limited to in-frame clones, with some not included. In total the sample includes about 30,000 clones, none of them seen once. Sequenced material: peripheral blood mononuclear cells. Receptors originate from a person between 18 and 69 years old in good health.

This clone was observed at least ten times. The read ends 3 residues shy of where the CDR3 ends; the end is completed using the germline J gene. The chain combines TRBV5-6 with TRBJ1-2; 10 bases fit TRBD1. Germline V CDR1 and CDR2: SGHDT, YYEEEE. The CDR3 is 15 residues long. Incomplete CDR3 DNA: TGTGCCAGCAGCTTGGAGGTTCGGGACAGGGGAGGC. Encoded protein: CASSLEVRDRGG. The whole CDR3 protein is CASSLEVRDRGGYTF. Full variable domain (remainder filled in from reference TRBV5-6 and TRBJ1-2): DAGVTQSPTHLIKTRGQQVTLRCSPKSGHDTVSWYQQALGQGPQFIFQYYEEEERQRGNFPDRFSGHQFPNYSSELNVNALLLGDSALYLCASSLEVRDRGGYTFGSGTRLTVV.

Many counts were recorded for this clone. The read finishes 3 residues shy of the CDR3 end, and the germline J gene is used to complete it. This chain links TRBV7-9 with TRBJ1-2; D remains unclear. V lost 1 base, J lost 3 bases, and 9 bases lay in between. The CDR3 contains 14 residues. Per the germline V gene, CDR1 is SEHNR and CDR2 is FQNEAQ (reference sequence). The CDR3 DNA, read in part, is TGTGCCAGCAGCTTAGAGGGCCCTCACTATGGC. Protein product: CASSLEGPHYG. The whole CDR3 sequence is CASSLEGPHYGYTF. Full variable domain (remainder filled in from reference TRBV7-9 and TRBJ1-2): DTGVSQNPRHKITKRGQNVTFRCDPISEHNRLYWYRQTLGQGPEFLTYFQNEAQLEKSRLLSDRFSAERPKGSFSTLEIQRTEQGDSAMYLCASSLEGPHYGYTFGSGTRLTVV.

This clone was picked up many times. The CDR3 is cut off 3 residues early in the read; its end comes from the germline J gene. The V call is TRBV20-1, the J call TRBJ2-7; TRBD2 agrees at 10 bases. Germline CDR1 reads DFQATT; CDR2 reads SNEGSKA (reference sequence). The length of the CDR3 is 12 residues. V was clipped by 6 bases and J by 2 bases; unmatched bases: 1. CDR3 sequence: CSALAGAYEQYF. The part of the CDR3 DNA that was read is TGCAGTGCCCTAGCGGGGGCCTACGAG.

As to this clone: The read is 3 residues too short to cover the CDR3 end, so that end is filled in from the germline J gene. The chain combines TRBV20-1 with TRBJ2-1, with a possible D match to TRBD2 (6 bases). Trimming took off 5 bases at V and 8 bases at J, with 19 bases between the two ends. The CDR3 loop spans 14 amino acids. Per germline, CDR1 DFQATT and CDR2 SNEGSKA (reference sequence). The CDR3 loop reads CSAGRLAGTDEQFF. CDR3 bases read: TGCAGTGCTGGGAGGCTAGCAGGTACCGATGAG.

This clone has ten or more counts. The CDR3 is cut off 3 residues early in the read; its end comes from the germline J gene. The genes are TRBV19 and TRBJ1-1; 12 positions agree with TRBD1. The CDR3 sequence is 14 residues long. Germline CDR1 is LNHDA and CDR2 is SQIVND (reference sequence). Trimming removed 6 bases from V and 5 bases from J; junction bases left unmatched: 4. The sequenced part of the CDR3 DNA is TGTGCCAGTAGATGGGACAGGGGGCGGACTGAA. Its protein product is CASRWDRGRTE. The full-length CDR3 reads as CASRWDRGRTEAFF.